The rows below give T cell receptor beta chains drawn from one sample of a study of blood T cell repertoires in COVID-19. Sequencing used immunoSEQ multiplex PCR; TCRdb keeps in-frame clones, though not all of them. Altogether roughly 230,000 clones are present, 85% being singletons, with the ten largest covering more than 6%. The sample consisted of peripheral blood. The receptors stem from a woman in her sixties with active or convalescent COVID-19. Both conserved end residues are part of each CDR3. Each record gives: V gene, CDR3 protein.

V: TRBV10-1
CDR3: CASSRTGYYNEQFF

V: TRBV13
CDR3: CASSVQGATEAFF

V: TRBV24-1
CDR3: CATSDSVKNTEYNSPLHF

V: TRBV7-8
CDR3: CASSSDRGGGNQPQHF

V: TRBV6-5
CDR3: CASSRLAVDYEQYF

V: TRBV19
CDR3: CASSSHRGLNTEAFF

V: TRBV5-1
CDR3: CASSTPVLADEQFF

V: TRBV27
CDR3: CASSLISSLGNTEAFF

V: TRBV7-9
CDR3: CASSLPGQGPNEQFF

V: TRBV11-2
CDR3: CASRFSRRSGSSYNEQFF

V: TRBV6-1
CDR3: CASSESFGYTF

V: TRBV29-1
CDR3: CSVITGGAEQYF

V: TRBV19
CDR3: CASSIRLPGQGAGGYTF

V: TRBV19
CDR3: CASSMNHRTAQTYEQYF

V: TRBV6-1
CDR3: CASSEAGTVSGNTIYF

V: TRBV5-1
CDR3: CASSKPGTSGRVEQFF

V: TRBV7-6
CDR3: CASSRDRKYNSPLHF

V: TRBV19
CDR3: CASSSGGDTQYF

V: TRBV27
CDR3: CASSLTGRAEAFF

V: TRBV19
CDR3: CASSIPGGQPQHF

V: TRBV11-2
CDR3: CASSLRPGFMNTEAFF

V: TRBV10-1
CDR3: CASSADRGTQYF

V: TRBV6-5
CDR3: CASSGSLYSNQPQHF

V: TRBV29-1
CDR3: CSVLLTYEQYF

V: TRBV5-4
CDR3: CASSLGPGLAGGTNTGELFF

V: TRBV4-2
CDR3: CASSRGLAGGPRETQYF

V: TRBV18
CDR3: CASSPLRGSGTEAFF

V: TRBV4-1
CDR3: CASSHQTGSDEQFF

V: TRBV4-1
CDR3: CASSFPLAGLGPGELFF

V: TRBV2
CDR3: CASSELQTNEKLFF

V: TRBV6-1
CDR3: CASSEAGGIYNEQFF

V: TRBV14
CDR3: CASSQGAGTTDTQYF

V: TRBV5-1
CDR3: CASSSPGTSISEQFF

V: TRBV7-9
CDR3: CASSHIKGAGELFF

V: TRBV6-5
CDR3: CASSGNRKSLYEQYF

V: TRBV7-3
CDR3: CASSLRSQGTEAFF

V: TRBV3-1/TRBV3-2
CDR3: CASSQEVPSYTEAFF

V: TRBV5-1
CDR3: CASATGHSGNTIYF

V: TRBV7-9
CDR3: CASSPDRGLAGINEQFF

V: TRBV4-2
CDR3: CASSQATGIGEKLFF

V: TRBV6-2/TRBV6-3
CDR3: CASSYSIYEQYF

V: TRBV28
CDR3: CASSLETVNYGYTF

V: TRBV11-2
CDR3: CASSLDWTGNTEAFF

V: TRBV11-2
CDR3: CASSLMRISGRGAGELFF

V: TRBV5-1
CDR3: CASSSTYFANRGAIF

V: TRBV11-3
CDR3: CASSFYGEQYF

V: TRBV11-3
CDR3: CASSFEDSERHTQYF

V: TRBV9
CDR3: CASSVPLAGEKSDTQYF

V: TRBV9
CDR3: CASSPAWDRGHTIYF

V: TRBV27
CDR3: CASSLSYGSGEAEQYF